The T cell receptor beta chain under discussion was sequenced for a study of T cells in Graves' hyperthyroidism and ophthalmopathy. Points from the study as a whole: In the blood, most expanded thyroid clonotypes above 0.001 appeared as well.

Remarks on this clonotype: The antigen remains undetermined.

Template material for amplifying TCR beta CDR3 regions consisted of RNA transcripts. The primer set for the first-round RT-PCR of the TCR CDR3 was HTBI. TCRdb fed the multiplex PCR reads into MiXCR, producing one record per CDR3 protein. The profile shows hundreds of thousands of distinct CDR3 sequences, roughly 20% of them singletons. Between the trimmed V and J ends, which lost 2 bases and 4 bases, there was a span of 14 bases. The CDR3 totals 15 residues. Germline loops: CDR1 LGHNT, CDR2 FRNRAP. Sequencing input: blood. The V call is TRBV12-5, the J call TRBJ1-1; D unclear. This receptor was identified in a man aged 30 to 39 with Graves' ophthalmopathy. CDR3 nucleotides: TGTGCTAGTGGTTTGAGTCAGGTTAACAGCACTGAAGCTTTCTTT. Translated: CASGLSQVNSTEAFF.